This paragraph reports one TCR beta chain. Its antigen is not known. This sample is part of a study of shared clonotypes between healthy human individuals. Whole-study findings and limits: Rarefaction gave evidence that sorted-subset sequencing remained incomplete despite large depth. The generation probabilities recorded for non-shared clonotypes fell below those of clonotypes shared by all four donors.

V gave up 7 bases and J gave up 6 bases, with 18 bases separating them. The CDR3 loop spans 15 amino acids. Germline CDR1 reads MNHEY; CDR2 reads SVGAGI. Per the study methods: ImmunoSEQ gave junction-only sequences without quality scores, so filtering differed. Here immunoSEQ multiplex PCR was the method, and the copy in TCRdb shows in-frame clones only, minus some. The V and J calls and the clone size are those of that table, but D and trimming were determined from the DNA. The data hold 500,000 or so clones, with around 96% observed a single time. The sequenced sample consisted of naive CD4+ T cells sorted from blood. This sample's subset: CD45RA+ positively selected. This chain connects TRBV6-5 to TRBJ2-2; a possible D gene is TRBD2 (5 bases). This receptor was identified in a woman under 40 in good health. CDR3: CASTPEEGFAGELFF. Written as DNA, the CDR3 is TGTGCCAGCACCCCTGAAGAGGGTTTCGCCGGGGAGCTGTTTTTT.